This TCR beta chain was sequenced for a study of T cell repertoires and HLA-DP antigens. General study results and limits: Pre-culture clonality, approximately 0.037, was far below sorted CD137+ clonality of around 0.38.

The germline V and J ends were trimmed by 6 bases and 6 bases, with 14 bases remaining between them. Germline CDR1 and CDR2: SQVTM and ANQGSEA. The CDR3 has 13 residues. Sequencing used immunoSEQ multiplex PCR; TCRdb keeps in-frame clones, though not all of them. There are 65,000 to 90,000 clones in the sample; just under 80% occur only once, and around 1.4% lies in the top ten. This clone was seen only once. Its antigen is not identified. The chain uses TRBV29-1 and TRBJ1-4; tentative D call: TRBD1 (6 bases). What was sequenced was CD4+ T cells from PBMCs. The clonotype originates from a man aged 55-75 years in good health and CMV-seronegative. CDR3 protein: CSVQQGLYEKLFF. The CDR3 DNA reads TGCAGCGTCCAACAGGGACTCTATGAAAAACTGTTTTTT. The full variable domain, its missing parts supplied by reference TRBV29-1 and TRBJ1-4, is SAVISQKPSRDICQRGTSLTIQCQVDSQVTMMFWYRQQPGQSLTLIATANQGSEATYESGFVIDKFPISRPNLTFSTLTVSNMSPEDSSIYLCSVQQGLYEKLFFGSGTQLSVL.